This TCR beta chain comes out of a study of cytomegalovirus exposure and HLA in healthy donors (TCRdb year 2017). Turning to the overall study: In an earlier analysis of about 560 of the donors, 276 Gb of sequence data and approximately 100 million unique TCR beta sequences from 150 million to 200 million T cells were reported. The study was designed to test whether signatures of past pathogen exposure could be identified by cataloging public T cell receptors. Among under 450 genotyped donors of the cohort, an average of approximately 240,000 unique TCR beta nucleotide sequences were sequenced per donor, around a sixth of them non-productive. An early release that covered roughly 600 HLA-typed donors contained about 300 gigabases of sequencing data and about 93 million unique TCR sequences. An earlier analysis of 450 to 750 of the donors used high-throughput TCR beta sequencing to judge whether each TCR beta V gene segment behaved as functional or pseudogenic. Genome-wide SNP genotypes for about three fifths of the 666 donors were used in a later genetic analysis, which treated that subset as a discovery cohort. The T cell repertoires of some 670 subjects were profiled by immunosequencing and related to cytomegalovirus serostatus. In a later analysis, previously published TCR beta repertoires from 670 or so donors were re-analyzed and high-resolution HLA genotyping was added so that TCR occurrence patterns could be studied. Along with the approximately 670-subject first cohort, a separate validation cohort of around 120 different subjects was used. Five DR-DQ haplotypes were treated as single units for association and clustering because of strong linkage in the cohort. Donor age, sex, ethnicity and CMV serostatus were compiled together with the repertoire data. The number of donors typed differed by locus, with roughly 620-630 for A, B, C, DRB1 and DQB1, over 500 for DQA1, some 570 for DPA1, and around 450 for DPB1. Rather than drawing on any new phenotypic data, the later analysis identified candidate immune exposures from TCR beta sequences and the way those sequences occurred across donors. All discovery cohort repertoires had been generated on a single sequencing platform. HLA typing included class I and class II loci at four-digit resolution. Of the 398 genotyped donors, 75% to 85% were placed in the genetic ancestry cluster associated with self-reported Caucasian donors. The study combined high-throughput TCR immunosequencing, statistical association of individual TCRs with disease status, and machine learning to predict cytomegalovirus infection status.

CDR1 and CDR2, looked up from the germline V gene (reference sequence), are SEHNR and FQNEAQ. The CDR3 sequence holds 14 residues, the cysteine and phenylalanine included. Here the CDR3 DNA is all that survives: 42 bases in frame from base 1. Compared with germline, V lacks 5 bases and J lacks 6 bases; bases without a gene match: 5. The cohort comprised more than 550 healthy bone marrow donors. At the time of sampling, all cohort members were nominally healthy, though unrecorded immune exposures were likely present. The donor was CMV seronegative and was included in the group of 352 seronegative cohort members. Every donor gave a peripheral blood sample, and the peripheral blood mononuclear cells from that sample were used for TCR beta sequencing. The Qiagen DNeasy Blood Extraction Kit was used to extract genomic DNA from the blood cell samples. Results and caveats for the whole study, not just this receptor: Across donors, most TCR sequences were observed very rarely, whereas some public TCRs were present in many individuals. Because counts were too low, seventeen rarely observed V segments, including chromosome 9 orphons, were left out of the earlier analysis of over 550 of the donors. In a later genetic analysis, fewer N-insertions in productive TCRs were reported among donors in an Asian-associated ancestry cluster than the approximately 630-donor mean. The authors suggested that the approach could potentially be generalized to other disease states and immunological phenotypes. In vitro tests confirmed that three of the cytomegalovirus-associated TCR beta chains recognize cytomegalovirus antigens. Some IMGT-functional V segments, including TRBV6-2 and TRBV6-3, could not be distinguished by the 87-base-pair reads and were therefore excluded. A further reported finding was that TCR beta sequences accurately predicted the HLA-A and HLA-B alleles for most subjects in the first cohort. Broadly in line with IMGT annotations, most TCR beta V segments showed up in productive rearrangements about 90% or about 30% of the time in an earlier analysis of a few hundred of the donors. The sequencing pipeline was judged likely to have produced a cluster of highly shared sequence variants as a technical artifact. Because HLA typing was missing for some donors at each locus, association tests included only the typed subset. The classifier was reported to diagnose cytomegalovirus status with high specificity and sensitivity in both the original cohort and the validation cohort. Strong co-occurrence of HLA alleles, especially DR and DQ, made assigning TCR associations to individual alleles difficult. Presence/absence analyses assumed roughly uniform sequencing depth across donors, an assumption that may not hold. According to a later analysis, TCR association rates differed among HLA loci, with DRB1 alleles showing the most associated TCRs and HLA-C alleles showing the fewest. Specific HLA alleles were associated with 15,000 to 20,000 TCR beta sequences at a false discovery rate of 0.05 in a later analysis. The only immune exposure information available for the cohort was CMV serostatus. The cohort was sequenced for TCR beta chains only, and without alpha or paired-chain data the features that could be detected were limited. V-gene and J-gene trimming of TCR beta chains was associated with a missense DCLRE1C variant in a later genetic analysis, and the association was replicated in an independent cohort. Correlated functional status among segregating V segments might be attributable to linkage disequilibrium, but an unknown experimental factor could not be ruled out. A later analysis found that HLA-associated TCR beta chains were more clonally expanded and had lower generation probabilities than equally common non-associated chains. According to a later analysis, parvovirus B19, influenza, CMV and Epstein-Barr virus appeared linked to several top co-occurrence clusters. The study listed 164 TCR beta chains as associated with cytomegalovirus. A later analysis found that most CMV-associated TCR beta chains appeared HLA-restricted, with HLA associations seemingly driven largely by CMV exposure.

To note about this clone: Its target antigen remains unknown. Per-nucleotide qualities are absent, and no much larger clonotype sits a single base away.

The protocol used for the library was the immunoSEQ multiplex PCR assay. The multiplex PCR relied on a mix of 60 forward primers for TCR Vbeta segments and 13 reverse primers for TCR Jbeta segments. A multiplex PCR assay on genomic DNA amplified the CDR3 region of rearranged TCR beta genes. Amplified TCR beta libraries were sequenced as 87-base-pair reads on the Illumina HiSeq System. The original methods were these. A later analysis counted some 80 million unique TCR beta chains across the 670 or so repertoires, and 9.5 million to 11 million of these chains were shared by at least two donors. Raw reads were error-corrected and collapsed into unique sequences with a nearest-neighbor algorithm that merged closely related sequences to remove PCR and sequencing errors. Alignment of CDR3 sequences to IMGT reference sequences was used to assign V, D and J gene segments. For a sequence to be retained, a match of at least six nucleotides to both a V gene segment and a J gene segment was required. Rearrangements were classified as productive when the CDR3 lacked stop codons and remained in frame with V and J, and all other rearrangements were classified as non-productive. Following IMGT convention, CDR3 was defined as the stretch from the second conserved V-encoded cysteine to the conserved J-encoded phenylalanine. The earlier analysis of about 610 of the donors excluded any sequence lacking an unambiguous match to a single V gene segment. An earlier analysis of several hundred of the donors called V segments functional above 56.7% productive rearrangements and segregating when the between-donor standard deviation exceeded 5%. A statistical classification framework was developed to diagnose cytomegalovirus status using the catalog of TCR beta chain sequences. V and J gene assignment, in a later analysis, came from comparing TCR nucleotide sequences with IMGT/GENE-DB human TR gene sequences. The TCRdist pipeline was used in a later analysis to assign CDR3 sequences and most-parsimonious VDJ recombination scenarios. In a later analysis, each TCR beta chain was defined by its CDR3 amino acid sequence together with its V-gene family, and reads lacking a unique V-gene family were excluded. In a later analysis, fewer than 650 highly shared, low-generation-probability nucleotide sequences were removed to address suspected cross-contamination and a sequencing artifact. A later analysis calculated a clonal expansion index for each public chain from normalized within-repertoire ranks of inferred template counts. Generation probabilities in a later analysis came from a VDJ recombination model fitted to out-of-frame rearrangements, and those results were checked against IGoR. A later analysis scored TCR-TCR, TCR-HLA and TCR-CMV co-occurrence with hypergeometric tests, applying a repertoire-size bias correction to TCR pairs. False discovery rates were estimated in a later analysis by permuting HLA or CMV assignments 20 times. In a later analysis, co-occurring TCRs were grouped with DBSCAN, and TCRdist sequence similarity was added when clustering was performed within HLA-allele-positive subsets. Repertoires with fewer than 30,000 or more than 120,000 public chains were left out of co-occurrence clustering, as were four to six repertoires with anomalous nucleotide sharing. TCRdb retrieved this table from immuneACCESS and kept in-frame rearrangements only. Not all clones are present; in checked studies, unresolved V genes account for under half, and no reason is known for the remainder. That table supplies the V and J calls and clone size; D and trimming were determined from the DNA. Here the sample has fewer than 250,000 clones; roughly 75% occur a single time. Under 2% of the sample comes from the top ten.

The sequence joins TRBV7-9 to TRBJ2-3; the central 10 bases match TRBD2. Material: PBMCs. The TCR comes from a woman in her twenties or thirties in good health and CMV-seronegative. The CDR3 amino acid sequence is: CASSHLSGGDTQYF. The base sequence is TGTGCCAGCAGCCATCTTAGCGGGGGGGATACGCAGTATTTT.